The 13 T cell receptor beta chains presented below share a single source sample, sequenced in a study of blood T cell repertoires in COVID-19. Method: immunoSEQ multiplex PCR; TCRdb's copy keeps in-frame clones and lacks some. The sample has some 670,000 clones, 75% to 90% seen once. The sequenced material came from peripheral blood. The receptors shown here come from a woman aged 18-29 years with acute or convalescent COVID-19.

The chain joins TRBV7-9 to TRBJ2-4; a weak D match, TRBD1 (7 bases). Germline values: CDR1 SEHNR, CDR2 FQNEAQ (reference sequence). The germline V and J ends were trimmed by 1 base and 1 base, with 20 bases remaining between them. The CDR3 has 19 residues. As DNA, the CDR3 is TGTGCCAGCAGCTTAGGGGACAGTCCGGGGGTCACGGCCAAAAACATTCAGTACTTC. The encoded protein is CASSLGDSPGVTAKNIQYF.

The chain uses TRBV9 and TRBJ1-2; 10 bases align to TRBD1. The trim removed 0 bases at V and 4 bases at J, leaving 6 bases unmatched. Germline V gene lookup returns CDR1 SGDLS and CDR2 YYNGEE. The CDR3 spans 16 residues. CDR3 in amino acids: CASSVEWTGGLYGYTF. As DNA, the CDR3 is TGTGCCAGCAGCGTAGAGTGGACAGGGGGTCTCTATGGCTACACCTTC.

CDR3 sequence reads: CSAGGDSLGYGYTF. The CDR3, as DNA: TGCAGCGCCGGGGGGGACAGCCTTGGCTATGGCTACACCTTC. The rearrangement joins TRBV29-1 to TRBJ1-2, with 7 bases fitting TRBD1. V lost 7 bases to trimming and J lost 4 bases; unmatched junction nucleotides: 12. CDR1 is SQVTM, CDR2 ANQGSEA, per germline. The CDR3 runs to 14 residues.

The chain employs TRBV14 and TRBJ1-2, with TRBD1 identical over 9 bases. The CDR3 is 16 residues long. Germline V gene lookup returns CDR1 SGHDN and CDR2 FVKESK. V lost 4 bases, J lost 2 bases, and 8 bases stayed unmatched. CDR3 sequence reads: CASSRSTGTGNYGYTF. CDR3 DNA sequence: TGTGCCAGCAGCCGTTCCACCGGGACAGGGAACTATGGCTACACCTTC.

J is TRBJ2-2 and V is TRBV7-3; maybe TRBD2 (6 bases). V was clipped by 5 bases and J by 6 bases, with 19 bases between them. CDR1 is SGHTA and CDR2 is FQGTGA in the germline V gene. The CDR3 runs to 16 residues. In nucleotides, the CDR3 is TGTGCCAGCAGCCAGTGGGGGGTGTCGGCATCCGGGGAGCTGTTTTTT. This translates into CASSQWGVSASGELFF.

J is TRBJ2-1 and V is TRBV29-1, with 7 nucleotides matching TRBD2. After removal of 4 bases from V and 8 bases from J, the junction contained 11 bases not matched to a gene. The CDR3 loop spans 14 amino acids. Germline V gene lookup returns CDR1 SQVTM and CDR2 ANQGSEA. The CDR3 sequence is CSVAKIGEGDEQFF. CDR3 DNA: TGCAGCGTTGCCAAAATCGGGGAGGGCGATGAGCAGTTCTTC.

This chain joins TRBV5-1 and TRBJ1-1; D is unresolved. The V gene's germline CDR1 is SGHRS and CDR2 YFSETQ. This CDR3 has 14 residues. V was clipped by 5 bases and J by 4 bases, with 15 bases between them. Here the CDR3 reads CASSSDGRGTEAFF. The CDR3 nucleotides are TGCGCCAGCAGTTCCGACGGGCGGGGCACTGAAGCTTTCTTT. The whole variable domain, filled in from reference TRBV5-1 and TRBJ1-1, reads KAGVTQTPRYLIKTRGQQVTLSCSPISGHRSVSWYQQTPGQGLQFLFEYFSETQRNKGNFPGRFSGRQFSNSRSEMNVSTLELGDSALYLCASSSDGRGTEAFFGQGTRLTVV.

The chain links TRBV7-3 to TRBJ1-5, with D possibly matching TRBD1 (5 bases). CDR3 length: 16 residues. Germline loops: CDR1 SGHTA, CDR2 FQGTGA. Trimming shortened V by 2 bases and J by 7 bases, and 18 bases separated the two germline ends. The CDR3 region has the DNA TGTGCCAGCAGCTTAGAGCCCCAGGGCTCGGGCCAGCCCCAGCATTTT. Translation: CASSLEPQGSGQPQHF. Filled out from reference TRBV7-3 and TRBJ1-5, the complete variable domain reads GAGVSQTPSNKVTEKGKYVELRCDPISGHTALYWYRQSLGQGPEFLIYFQGTGAADDSGLPNDRFFAVRPEGSVSTLKIQRTERGDSAVYLCASSLEPQGSGQPQHFGDGTRLSIL.

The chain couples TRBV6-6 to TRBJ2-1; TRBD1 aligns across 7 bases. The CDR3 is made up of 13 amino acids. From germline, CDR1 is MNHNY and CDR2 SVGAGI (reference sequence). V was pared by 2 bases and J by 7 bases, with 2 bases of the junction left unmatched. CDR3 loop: CASSYTQGNEQFF. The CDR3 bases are TGTGCCAGCAGTTACACACAGGGGAATGAGCAGTTCTTC.

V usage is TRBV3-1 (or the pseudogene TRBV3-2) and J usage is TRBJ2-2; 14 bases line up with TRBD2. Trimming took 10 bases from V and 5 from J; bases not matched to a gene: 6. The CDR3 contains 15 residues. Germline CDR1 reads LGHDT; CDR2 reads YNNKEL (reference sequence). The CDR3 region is CATDGLAGGTGELFF. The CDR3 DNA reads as TGTGCCACCGACGGACTAGCGGGGGGTACCGGGGAGCTGTTTTTT.

The DNA of the CDR3 is TGTGCCTGGAGTCGGGGACCCTACACTCTGGGAGGGTACAATGAGCAGTTCTTC. Protein sequence: CAWSRGPYTLGGYNEQFF. J is TRBJ2-1 and V is TRBV30, with 7 bases identical to TRBD2. The CDR3 is made up of 18 amino acids. V trimming: 2 bases; J trimming: 4 bases; junction bases outside the gene matches: 17. Germline lookup yields CDR1 GTSNPN and CDR2 SVGIG (reference sequence).

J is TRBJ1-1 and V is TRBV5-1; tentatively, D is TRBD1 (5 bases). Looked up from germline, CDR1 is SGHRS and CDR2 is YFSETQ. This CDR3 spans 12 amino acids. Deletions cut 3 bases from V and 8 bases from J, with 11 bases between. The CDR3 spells CASSSDRYEAFF. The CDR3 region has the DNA TGCGCCAGCAGCTCTGACAGATACGAAGCTTTCTTT.

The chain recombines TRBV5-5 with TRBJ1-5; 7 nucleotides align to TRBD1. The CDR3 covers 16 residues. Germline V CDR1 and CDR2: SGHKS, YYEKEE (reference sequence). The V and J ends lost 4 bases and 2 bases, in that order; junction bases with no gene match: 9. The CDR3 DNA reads TGTGCCAGCAGCGGGGGACAGAACACCGGCAATCAGCCCCAGCATTTT. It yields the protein CASSGGQNTGNQPQHF. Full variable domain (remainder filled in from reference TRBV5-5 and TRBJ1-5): DAGVTQSPTHLIKTRGQQVTLRCSPISGHKSVSWYQQVLGQGPQFIFQYYEKEERGRGNFPDRFSARQFPNYSSELNVNALLLGDSALYLCASSGGQNTGNQPQHFGDGTRLSIL.